This TCR beta chain was recorded in a study of CD8 T cells in ankylosing spondylitis. TCRdb fed the 5' RACE reads into MiXCR, producing one record per CDR3 protein. Of some 26,000 distinct CDR3 sequences listed, approximately 16% are singletons. The CDR3 spans 15 residues. Trimming at V came to 6 bases and at J to 3 bases, leaving 9 bases not matched to a gene. This clonotype was observed at least ten times. The rearrangement links TRBV12-3 or TRBV12-4 to TRBJ1-1, with 8 bases aligning to TRBD1. The receptor was isolated from a male donor with ankylosing spondylitis or in good health (not recorded which). The sample comprised blood. Here the CDR3 DNA reads TGTGCCAGCAGCCCTCGGACAGGGTTGCACACTGAAGCTTTCTTT. This sequence encodes CASSPRTGLHTEAFF.